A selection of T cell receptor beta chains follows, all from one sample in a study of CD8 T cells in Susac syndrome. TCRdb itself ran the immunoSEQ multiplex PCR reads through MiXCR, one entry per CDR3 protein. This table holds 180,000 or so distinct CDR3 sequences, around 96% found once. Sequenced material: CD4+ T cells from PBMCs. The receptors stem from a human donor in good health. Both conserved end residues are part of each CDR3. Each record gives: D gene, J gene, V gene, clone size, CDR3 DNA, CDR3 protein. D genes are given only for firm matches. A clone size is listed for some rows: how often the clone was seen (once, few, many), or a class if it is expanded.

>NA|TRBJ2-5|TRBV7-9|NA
TGTGCCAGCAGCCTTCGAGGGGTTACTGGTGAGACCCAGTACTTC
CASSLRGVTGETQYF
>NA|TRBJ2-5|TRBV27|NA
TGTGCCAGCAGCCCTCGCTGGATGGGAGAGACCCAGTACTTC
CASSPRWMGETQYF
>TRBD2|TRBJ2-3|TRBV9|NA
TGTGCCAGCAGCCTCTCTGGGACTAGCGGGGGGGTGAATACGCAGTATTTT
CASSLSGTSGGVNTQYF
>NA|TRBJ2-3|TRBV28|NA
TGTGCCAGCGGGGCCGGCGGGATCAGCACAGATACGCAGTATTTT
CASGAGGISTDTQYF
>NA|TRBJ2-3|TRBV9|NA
TGTGCCAGCAGCGTAGACTACAGTGCTAGCACAGATACGCAGTATTTT
CASSVDYSASTDTQYF
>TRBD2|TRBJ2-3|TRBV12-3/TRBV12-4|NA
TGTGCCAGCAGACCAAGGACTAGCGGCCGCACAGATACGCAGTATTTT
CASRPRTSGRTDTQYF
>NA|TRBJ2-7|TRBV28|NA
TGTGCCAGCACCCTATCGGTAGGATTCTACGAGCAGTACTTC
CASTLSVGFYEQYF
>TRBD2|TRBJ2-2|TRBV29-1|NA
TGCAGCGGTACCGGGGGGGCGGTTACCGGGGAGCTGTTTTTT
CSGTGGAVTGELFF
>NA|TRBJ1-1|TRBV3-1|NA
TGTGCCAGCAGCCAAGCCGGGCCAGGCACTGAAGCTTTCTTT
CASSQAGPGTEAFF
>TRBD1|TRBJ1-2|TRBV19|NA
TGTGCCGGCCCAGGACAGGGACCTCGTGGCTACACCTTC
CAGPGQGPRGYTF
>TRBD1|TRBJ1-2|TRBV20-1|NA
TGCAGTGCCCTCCGGGACAGGGGAAACTATGGCTACACCTTC
CSALRDRGNYGYTF
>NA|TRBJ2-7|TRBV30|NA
TGTGCCTGGAGTCCTCCCCAGGGACTCGAGCAGTACTTC
CAWSPPQGLEQYF
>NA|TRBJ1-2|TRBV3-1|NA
TGTGCCAGCAGCCAAGTGGCGGGGACCCATGGTACTAACTATGGCTACACCTTC
CASSQVAGTHGTNYGYTF
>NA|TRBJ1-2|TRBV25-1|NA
TGTGCCAGCAGTGTCTCGGGCTATGGCTACACCTTC
CASSVSGYGYTF
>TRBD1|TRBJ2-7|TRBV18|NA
TGTGCCAGCTCACCAGGGACAGGGGGCTCCTACGAGCAGTACTTC
CASSPGTGGSYEQYF
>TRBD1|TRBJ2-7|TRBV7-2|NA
TGTGCCAGCAGCCGAGGGGTCGGGACAGGGGGCTACGAGCAGTACTTC
CASSRGVGTGGYEQYF
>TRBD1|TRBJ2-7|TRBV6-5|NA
TGTGCCAGCAGTCAGGACAGGGGGCGGGACGAGCAGTACTTC
CASSQDRGRDEQYF
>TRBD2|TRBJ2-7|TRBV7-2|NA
TGTGCCAGCAGCTTAGGGGGGAGACATAGCGGGGACCTAGGGCCGTACTTC
CASSLGGRHSGDLGPYF
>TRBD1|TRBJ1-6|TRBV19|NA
TGTGCCAGTTGGGACAGGGCGGCCTACTCACCCCTCCACTTT
CASWDRAAYSPLHF
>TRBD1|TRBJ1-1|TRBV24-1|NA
TGTGCCACCAGTGATTCCGGGACAGGGAACACTGAAGCTTTCTTT
CATSDSGTGNTEAFF
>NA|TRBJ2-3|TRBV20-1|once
TGCAGTGCCGTCAGGGGCACCACAGATACGCAGTATTTT
CSAVRGTTDTQYF
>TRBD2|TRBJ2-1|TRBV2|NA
TGTGCCAGCAGGCCGGGGGGCAATGAGCAGTTCTTC
CASRPGGNEQFF
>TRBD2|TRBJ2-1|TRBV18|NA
TGTGCCAGCTCACCCCCGAGCGGGGGGGTCCATGAGCAGTTCTTC
CASSPPSGGVHEQFF
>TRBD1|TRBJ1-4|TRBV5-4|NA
TGTGCCAGCAGCTGGGGACAGGCAACTAATGAAAAACTGTTTTTT
CASSWGQATNEKLFF
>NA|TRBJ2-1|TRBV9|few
TGTGCCAGCAGACAGCTTAGCTCCTACAATGAGCAGTTCTTC
CASRQLSSYNEQFF
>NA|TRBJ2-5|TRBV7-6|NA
TGTGCCAGCAGCCAGGGAGCCGTTGAGACCCAGTACTTC
CASSQGAVETQYF
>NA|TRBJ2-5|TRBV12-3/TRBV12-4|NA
TGTGCCAGCAGTTTGATGGAGGAGACCCAGTACTTC
CASSLMEETQYF
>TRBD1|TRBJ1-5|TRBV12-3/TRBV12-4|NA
TGTGCCAGCAGTGCGCCCGGGACAGGGGGCAATCAGCCCCAGCATTTT
CASSAPGTGGNQPQHF
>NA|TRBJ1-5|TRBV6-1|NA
TGTGCCAGCGACGGGAGCGAATATAGCAATCAGCCCCAGCATTTT
CASDGSEYSNQPQHF
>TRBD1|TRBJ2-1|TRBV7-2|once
TGTGCCAGCAGACCCTCGACGGGACAGAACTACAATGAGCAGTTCTTC
CASRPSTGQNYNEQFF
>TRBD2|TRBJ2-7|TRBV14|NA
TGTGCCAGCAGCTTGGCTAGCGGGTACTACGAGCAGTACTTC
CASSLASGYYEQYF
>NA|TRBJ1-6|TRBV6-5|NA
TGTGCCAGCAGTTACGGGGTAGAGCGTTCACCCCTCCACTTT
CASSYGVERSPLHF
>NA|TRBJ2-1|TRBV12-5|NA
TGTGCTAGTGGTTCCGAGGGTTTTGAGCAGTTCTTC
CASGSEGFEQFF
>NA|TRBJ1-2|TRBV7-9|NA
TGTGCCAGCAGCTTAGCGTTAGACGGGTATGGCTACACCTTC
CASSLALDGYGYTF
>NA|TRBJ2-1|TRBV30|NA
TGTGCCTGGACCCCCGACTCTGTTGAGCAGTTCTTC
CAWTPDSVEQFF
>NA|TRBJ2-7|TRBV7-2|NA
TGTGCCAGCAGCTTAGGTCAGCTTAACGAGCAGTACTTC
CASSLGQLNEQYF
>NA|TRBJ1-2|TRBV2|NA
TGTGCCAGCAGTGCAGGACGGCTTGACTATGGCTACACCTTC
CASSAGRLDYGYTF